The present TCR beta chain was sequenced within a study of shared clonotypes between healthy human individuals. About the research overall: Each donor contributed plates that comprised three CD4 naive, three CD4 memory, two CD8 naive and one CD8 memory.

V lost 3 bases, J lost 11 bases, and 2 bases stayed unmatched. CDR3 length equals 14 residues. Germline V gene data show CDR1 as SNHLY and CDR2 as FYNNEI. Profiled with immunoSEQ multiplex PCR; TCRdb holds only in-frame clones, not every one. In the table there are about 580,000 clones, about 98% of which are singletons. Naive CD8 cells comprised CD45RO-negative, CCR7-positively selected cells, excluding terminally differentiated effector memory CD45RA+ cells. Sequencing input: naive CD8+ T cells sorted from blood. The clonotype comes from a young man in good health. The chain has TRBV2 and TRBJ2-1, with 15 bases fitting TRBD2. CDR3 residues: CASSEGLAGGQQFF. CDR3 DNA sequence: TGTGCCAGCAGTGAGGGACTAGCGGGAGGACAGCAGTTCTTC.